Each of the 16 T cell receptor beta chains below was sequenced from the same sample in a study of PD-1 blockade in classical Hodgkin lymphoma. Time point here: cycle 4 day 1 (C4D1), after more than five weeks of nivolumab. Following autologous stem cell transplantation, relapse occurred in every patient, and exposure to brentuximab vedotin varied. Assay: immunoSEQ multiplex PCR; the TCRdb copy retains only in-frame clones and omits some. Altogether some 30,000 clones are present, about 80% being singletons, with the ten largest covering under 20%. The material sequenced was peripheral blood mononuclear cells (PBMCs), taken before the fourth cycle of nivolumab. Every receptor here comes from a human donor with classical Hodgkin lymphoma.

The gene calls are TRBV18 and TRBJ2-1; possible D gene TRBD1, 6 bases. The V end lost 6 bases, the J end lost 6 bases, and 15 bases lay between the germline ends. Germline V gene sequence: CDR1 KGHSH, CDR2 LQKENI. The CDR3 is 14 amino acids. In nucleotides, the CDR3 is TGTGCCAGCTCTCGGACAGAAAGGGCCAATGAGCAGTTCTTC. This encodes CASSRTERANEQFF.

The chain couples TRBV15 to TRBJ2-7; no clear D gene. CDR3 length equals 14 residues. Trimming took off 4 bases at V and 1 base at J, with 11 bases between the two ends. Per germline, CDR1 LNHNV and CDR2 YYDKDF (reference sequence). The CDR3 DNA is TGTGCCACCAGCAAGAGGACGGTTTCCTACGAGCAGTACTTC. This encodes CATSKRTVSYEQYF.

The chain recombines TRBV28 with TRBJ2-7; 7 bases align to TRBD1. V shed 5 bases and J 1 base; nucleotides not matched to a gene: 2. The CDR3 has 13 residues. The germline V gene encodes CDR1 MDHEN and CDR2 SYDVKM. CDR3: CASSRQGSYEQYF. The CDR3 DNA sequence: TGTGCCAGCAGTCGACAGGGATCCTACGAGCAGTACTTC.

V gene TRBV5-4 combines with J gene TRBJ1-2; the match to TRBD1 covers 7 bases. Germline CDR1 SGHNT, CDR2 YYREEE (reference sequence). V lost 3 bases to trimming and J lost 8 bases; unmatched junction nucleotides: 13. CDR3 length equals 15 residues. The CDR3 nucleotides read TGTGCCAGCAGCTCGGACGAGGGGGCGAGAGGGGGCTACACCTTC. Protein sequence: CASSSDEGARGGYTF.

The chain uses TRBV7-6 and TRBJ2-2; no clear D. The V and J ends lost 0 bases and 3 bases respectively, with 8 bases between them. Germline V gives CDR1 SGHVS, CDR2 FNYEAQ. The CDR3 runs to 15 residues. CDR3 nucleotide sequence: TGTGCCAGCAGCTTAGCGGGCCCGTACACCGGGGAGCTGTTTTTT. This gives the protein CASSLAGPYTGELFF.

The chain uses TRBV28 and TRBJ2-3; D is uncertain. V shed 7 bases and J shed 7 bases, with 12 bases lying between them. The CDR3 consists of 12 residues. Germline V CDR1 and CDR2: MDHEN, SYDVKM. The CDR3 sequence is CASINRWNTQYF. CDR3 nucleotide sequence: TGTGCCAGCATTAATCGGTGGAATACGCAGTATTTT.

This clone was picked up one time. The chain links TRBV13 to TRBJ2-5; 10 nucleotides agree with TRBD2. The DNA matches TRBJ2-7 better at its end, which makes the J call doubtful. Looked up from germline, CDR1 is PRHDT and CDR2 is FYEKMQ (reference sequence). The CDR3 has 18 amino acids. The CDR3 is CASSLSGGTIYLSYEQYF. The CDR3 DNA sequence: TGTGCCAGCAGCCTTAGCGGGGGGACTATTTATTTAAGCTACGAGCAGTACTTC.

Concerning this clone itself: At the DNA level, this CDR3 is encoded by other sequences in the same sample as well. The chain links TRBV7-9 to TRBJ1-5; TRBD1 is a possible D gene (5 bases). The CDR3 runs to 13 residues. V gave up 4 bases and J gave up 10 bases, with 14 bases separating them. Germline loops: CDR1 SEHNR, CDR2 FQNEAQ (reference sequence). CDR3 DNA: TGTGCCAGCAGCTCCACTTTTGGACAACCCCAGCATTTT. Protein: CASSSTFGQPQHF. The variable domain in full, completed from reference TRBV7-9 and TRBJ1-5, reads DTGVSQNPRHKITKRGQNVTFRCDPISEHNRLYWYRQTLGQGPEFLTYFQNEAQLEKSRLLSDRFSAERPKGSFSTLEIQRTEQGDSAMYLCASSSTFGQPQHFGDGTRLSIL.

The chain carries TRBV4-3 and TRBJ2-1; 13 nucleotides match TRBD2. Germline V lookup: CDR1 LGHNA, CDR2 YSLEER. The CDR3 has 16 amino acids. V gave up 1 base and J gave up 10 bases; unmatched junction bases: 7. In DNA, the CDR3 is TGCGCCAGCAGCCAAGGGGGACTAGCGGGGCCGGGGGAGCAGTTCTTC. Translation gives CASSQGGLAGPGEQFF.

V and J are TRBV4-1 and TRBJ1-1; TRBD1 is a possible D gene (5 bases). Germline assignment: CDR1 MGHRA and CDR2 YSYEKL. This CDR3 is 14 amino acids long. Trimming took 1 base from V and 5 from J, leaving 11 bases between them. The CDR3, as DNA: TGCGCCAGCAGCCAAGTAGACAGCTTGACTGAAGCTTTCTTT. Translated: CASSQVDSLTEAFF.

Comments on this clone: Other DNA sequences in this specimen translate into the identical CDR3. The gene calls are TRBV29-1 and TRBJ1-4, with D tentatively TRBD1 (5 bases). The CDR3 consists of 14 residues. The V gene's germline CDR1 is SQVTM and CDR2 ANQGSEA. Trimming removed 4 bases at V and 8 bases at J, with 17 bases between. This chain's CDR3 is CSVVWGTGGEKLFF. The CDR3 bases are TGCAGCGTTGTTTGGGGCACGGGAGGCGAAAAACTGTTTTTT.

This clone was seen more than once but under ten times. V gene TRBV30 combines with J gene TRBJ1-3; D perhaps matches TRBD1 (6 bases). The length of the CDR3 is 13 residues. Germline V lookup: CDR1 GTSNPN, CDR2 SVGIG (reference sequence). The V and J ends lost 8 bases and 0 bases respectively, with 11 bases between them. The CDR3 DNA sequence: TGTGCCCTTAGGGGGTACTCTGGAAACACCATATATTTT. It codes for CALRGYSGNTIYF.

The chain carries TRBV5-4 and TRBJ1-4; D is perhaps TRBD1 (5 bases). V was shortened by 2 bases and J by 5 bases, with 13 bases between the two germline ends. CDR1 is SGHNT and CDR2 is YYREEE in the germline V gene (reference sequence). The CDR3 consists of 15 residues. The CDR3 loop is CASSLNPGTNEKLFF. The CDR3 DNA sequence: TGTGCCAGCAGCTTAAATCCAGGGACGAATGAAAAACTGTTTTTT.

The rearrangement joins TRBV28 to TRBJ2-1; D possibly corresponds to TRBD1 (6 bases). From germline, CDR1 is MDHEN and CDR2 SYDVKM. V lost 5 bases, J lost 0 bases, and 8 bases lay in between. The CDR3 extends over 14 amino acids. CDR3 DNA: TGTGCCAGCAGTGGACAGAGCTCCTACAATGAGCAGTTCTTC. Its translation is CASSGQSSYNEQFF.

J is TRBJ2-7 and V is TRBV6-1, with D perhaps TRBD1 (6 bases). Per germline, CDR1 MNHNS and CDR2 SASEGT. The CDR3 runs to 14 residues. Trimming pared 8 bases from V and 1 base from J, leaving 15 bases between. The chain's CDR3 is CASAQDRLSYEQYF. The CDR3, as DNA: TGTGCCAGCGCCCAAGACAGGTTATCCTACGAGCAGTACTTC.

This clone has more than one count but fewer than ten. This chain connects TRBV7-2 to TRBJ2-7; no firm D call. CDR3 length: 15 residues. Germline V lookup: CDR1 SGHTA, CDR2 FQGNSA. Trimming stripped 5 bases from V and 2 bases from J, with 16 bases between. The CDR3 sequence is CASSRSTGEAYEQYF. CDR3 bases: TGTGCCAGCAGCCGCTCCACTGGAGAGGCCTACGAGCAGTACTTC.